The rows below give T cell receptor beta chains drawn from one sample of a study of immune evolution from preneoplasia to lung adenocarcinoma. The method was immunoSEQ multiplex PCR; TCRdb's version includes in-frame clones alone and lacks a portion of them. The sample lists 10,000 or so clones, about 74% seen once, with 29% in the top ten. The source material was FFPE normal lung tissue adjacent to the tumor. These receptors were collected from a person in their sixties or seventies with lung adenocarcinoma. Some clones in this sample may be carry-over from other donors' samples. Each CDR3 is given with its conserved first and last residue. The D gene is left open where the match is weak. Clone sizes are given selectively: once, few, many, or a class where the clone is expanded.

CDR3 | DNA | J | size | length | V | D
CASSVGGGPTYEQYF | TGTGCCAGCAGCGTAGGCGGAGGGCCGACCTACGAGCAGTACTTC | TRBJ2-7 | few | 15 | TRBV9 | NA
CASSPFSTGNEKLFF | TGTGCCAGCAGCCCCTTTTCTACCGGGAATGAAAAACTGTTTTTT | TRBJ1-4 | NA | 15 | TRBV6-5 | NA
CASSPRFARDTDTQYF | TGTGCCAGCAGTCCCCGTTTCGCCCGGGACACAGATACGCAGTATTTT | TRBJ2-3 | NA | 16 | TRBV6-4 | NA
CASRTGGETQYF | TGTGCCAGCAGAACAGGGGGGGAGACCCAGTACTTC | TRBJ2-5 | NA | 12 | TRBV2 | TRBD1
CASSRPLPGQTYEQYF | TGCGCCAGCAGTCGACCTCTACCGGGACAGACCTACGAGCAGTACTTC | TRBJ2-7 | NA | 16 | TRBV23-1 | TRBD1
CASWTKGGDTQYF | TGTGCCAGCTGGACCAAAGGGGGCGATACGCAGTATTTT | TRBJ2-3 | NA | 13 | TRBV18 | TRBD1
CAWSVGQGVYEQFF | TGTGCCTGGAGTGTTGGTCAGGGGGTCTATGAGCAGTTCTTC | TRBJ2-1 | NA | 14 | TRBV30 | TRBD1
CASSSPRAPNEQFF | TGTGCCAGCAGTTCCCCAAGGGCTCCTAATGAGCAGTTCTTC | TRBJ2-1 | NA | 14 | TRBV6-5 | NA
CASSQDRDHYGYTF | TGCGCCAGCAGTCAGGACAGGGATCACTATGGCTACACCTTC | TRBJ1-2 | few | 14 | TRBV4-1 | TRBD1
CASSSSDRGEFF | TGTGCCAGCAGCTCATCGGACAGGGGAGAGTTCTTC | TRBJ2-1 | NA | 12 | TRBV7-9 | TRBD1
CASSQGASGRVGANVLTF | TGCGCCAGCAGCCAAGGGGCTAGCGGGAGGGTCGGGGCCAACGTCCTGACTTTC | TRBJ2-6 | NA | 18 | TRBV4-1 | TRBD2
CSIGLGETQYF | TGCAGCATTGGACTGGGAGAGACCCAGTACTTC | TRBJ2-5 | NA | 11 | TRBV29-1 | NA
CASSAYGGGAAYEQYF | TGTGCCAGCAGCGCTTACGGGGGGGGCGCAGCCTACGAGCAGTACTTC | TRBJ2-7 | once | 16 | TRBV5-4 | TRBD2
CSVEEDRYTEAFF | TGCAGCGTTGAAGAGGACAGGTACACTGAAGCTTTCTTT | TRBJ1-1 | NA | 13 | TRBV29-1 | TRBD1
CAIEKGTGTDTQYF | TGTGCCATTGAAAAGGGGACAGGCACAGATACGCAGTATTTT | TRBJ2-3 | medium-sized | 14 | TRBV10-3 | TRBD1
CASSSTDSYQPQHF | TGTGCCAGCAGCTCTACGGACAGCTATCAGCCCCAGCATTTT | TRBJ1-5 | few | 14 | TRBV7-9 | NA
CASSGGQGATEAFF | TGTGCCAGCTCAGGGGGACAGGGGGCCACTGAAGCTTTCTTT | TRBJ1-1 | NA | 14 | TRBV18 | TRBD1
CATSLGERESTDTQYF | TGTGCCACCAGCCTCGGGGAGCGGGAAAGCACAGATACGCAGTATTTT | TRBJ2-3 | few | 16 | TRBV15 | TRBD2
CASGPRYGYTF | TGTGCCAGCGGCCCGCGCTATGGCTACACCTTC | TRBJ1-2 | NA | 11 | TRBV28 | NA
CASSQTGVNTEAFF | TGCGCCAGCAGCCAGACAGGGGTAAACACTGAAGCTTTCTTT | TRBJ1-1 | medium-sized | 14 | TRBV5-1 | TRBD1
CAWSLTRGVKLFF | TGTGCCTGGAGCCTTACACGGGGGGTAAAACTGTTTTTT | TRBJ1-4 | NA | 13 | TRBV30 | NA
CASSITRDGGYTF | TGTGCCAGTAGTATAACCAGGGACGGTGGCTACACCTTC | TRBJ1-2 | NA | 13 | TRBV19 | NA
CASSFGTGGNQPQHF | TGTGCCAGCAGCTTCGGGACAGGGGGCAATCAGCCCCAGCATTTT | TRBJ1-5 | NA | 15 | TRBV7-2 | TRBD1
CASKQGGYEQYF | TGTGCCAGCAAGCAGGGAGGGTACGAGCAGTACTTC | TRBJ2-7 | once | 12 | TRBV2 | TRBD2
CASSLRGQGGVQPQHF | TGTGCCAGCAGCCTGAGAGGACAGGGAGGGGTTCAGCCCCAGCATTTT | TRBJ1-5 | NA | 16 | TRBV28 | TRBD1
CASSEVQGREKLFF | TGTGCCAGCAGTGAAGTCCAGGGACGGGAAAAACTGTTTTTT | TRBJ1-4 | NA | 14 | TRBV6-1 | NA
CASSLRLGTAGELFF | TGTGCCAGCAGCTTAAGGCTTGGGACTGCCGGGGAGCTGTTTTTT | TRBJ2-2 | once | 15 | TRBV13 | NA
CASSLLGLAGRYTDTQYF | TGTGCCAGCAGCTTGCTAGGACTAGCGGGACGATACACAGATACGCAGTATTTT | TRBJ2-3 | once | 18 | TRBV5-5 | TRBD2
CASSEIAGTAGNEQFF | TGCGCCAGCAGTGAAATAGCGGGAACGGCGGGGAATGAGCAGTTCTTC | TRBJ2-1 | once | 16 | TRBV10-2 | TRBD2
CASSRLPGWGNTIYF | TGTGCCAGCAGCCGTCTCCCGGGATGGGGGAACACCATATATTTT | TRBJ1-3 | once | 15 | TRBV14 | NA
CASSSHLSGEKLFF | TGTGCCAGCAGCTCCCACCTTAGCGGAGAAAAACTGTTTTTT | TRBJ1-4 | NA | 14 | TRBV7-9 | NA
CASSLSGRPGELFF | TGTGCCAGCAGTTTAAGCGGGAGGCCCGGGGAGCTGTTTTTT | TRBJ2-2 | NA | 14 | TRBV27 | TRBD2
CASSSEYEQYF | TGTGCCAGCTCATCGGAGTACGAGCAGTACTTC | TRBJ2-7 | NA | 11 | TRBV18 | NA
CASSERLARGEQYF | TGCGCCAGCAGTGAGCGACTAGCCCGCGGGGAGCAGTACTTC | TRBJ2-7 | once | 14 | TRBV10-2 | TRBD2
CASSSDRGRLAEAFF | TGTGCCAGCAGCTCGGACAGGGGGCGTTTAGCTGAAGCTTTCTTT | TRBJ1-1 | NA | 15 | TRBV7-2 | TRBD1
CATAPGPDPRETQYF | TGTGCCACCGCACCCGGGCCCGATCCCCGGGAGACCCAGTACTTC | TRBJ2-5 | NA | 15 | TRBV9 | NA
CASSPRQGTYNEQFF | TGTGCCAGCAGCCCCCGACAGGGAACCTACAATGAGCAGTTCTTC | TRBJ2-1 | few | 15 | TRBV11-2 | TRBD1
CASSFRTNEAFF | TGTGCCAGCAGTTTCCGGACCAATGAAGCTTTCTTT | TRBJ1-1 | NA | 12 | TRBV28 | NA
CASANDRASGYTF | TGTGCCAGCGCCAACGACAGGGCGTCTGGCTACACCTTC | TRBJ1-2 | NA | 13 | TRBV19 | TRBD1
CASSPGLSFGELFF | TGTGCCAGCAGCCCCGGACTATCTTTCGGGGAGCTGTTTTTT | TRBJ2-2 | NA | 14 | TRBV9 | NA
CASSLYWAPTSTDTQYF | TGTGCCAGCAGCTTATATTGGGCGCCTACTAGCACAGATACGCAGTATTTT | TRBJ2-3 | NA | 17 | TRBV7-3 | NA
CASSFDRDTNTGELFF | TGTGCCAGCAGCTTTGACAGGGACACGAACACCGGGGAGCTGTTTTTT | TRBJ2-2 | NA | 16 | TRBV4-2 | TRBD1
CATSLARGTGELFF | TGTGCCACCAGCTTAGCGCGGGGGACCGGGGAGCTGTTTTTT | TRBJ2-2 | few | 14 | TRBV15 | TRBD2
CASSLAGLAGNEQFF | TGTGCCAGCAGCTTAGCAGGACTAGCGGGGAATGAGCAGTTCTTC | TRBJ2-1 | NA | 15 | TRBV11-2 | TRBD2
CAWRGLAARGTQYF | TGTGCCTGGAGGGGACTAGCGGCGCGGGGGACCCAGTACTTC | TRBJ2-5 | NA | 14 | TRBV30 | TRBD2
CASSEPRGTGRQETQYF | TGTGCCAGCAGTGAACCCCGAGGGACAGGGCGCCAAGAGACCCAGTACTTC | TRBJ2-5 | NA | 17 | TRBV2 | TRBD1
CASSDSGQGDTGELFF | TGTGCCAGCAGTGACTCGGGACAGGGGGACACCGGGGAGCTGTTTTTT | TRBJ2-2 | NA | 16 | TRBV6-4 | TRBD1
CASSSTGEVYGYTF | TGTGCCAGCAGTTCAACAGGGGAGGTCTATGGCTACACCTTC | TRBJ1-2 | NA | 14 | TRBV28 | TRBD1
CASSPGPGGNTIYF | TGTGCCAGCTCACCAGGACCGGGAGGAAACACCATATATTTT | TRBJ1-3 | once | 14 | TRBV18 | NA
CASQPMGGSDTQYF | TGCGCCAGCCAACCGATGGGAGGGTCAGATACGCAGTATTTT | TRBJ2-3 | NA | 14 | TRBV10-2 | TRBD2
CASSLVQGLYNEQFF | TGCGCCAGCAGCTTGGTACAGGGCCTCTACAATGAGCAGTTCTTC | TRBJ2-1 | medium-sized | 15 | TRBV5-1 | NA
CASSVHGGNQPQHF | TGTGCCAGCAGCGTGCACGGAGGTAATCAGCCCCAGCATTTT | TRBJ1-5 | NA | 14 | TRBV27 | NA
CASKKGFSYEQYF | TGTGCCAGCAAAAAGGGATTTTCCTACGAGCAGTACTTC | TRBJ2-7 | NA | 13 | TRBV6-5 | NA
CASSRGTGGYTF | TGTGCCAGCAGTAGGGGGACAGGGGGCTACACCTTC | TRBJ1-2 | few | 12 | TRBV27 | TRBD1
CASSLWGPIVEAFF | TGTGCCAGCAGTTTATGGGGGCCCATAGTAGAAGCTTTCTTT | TRBJ1-1 | NA | 14 | TRBV28 | NA